The 28 T cell receptor beta chains below all came from one sample that was sequenced in a study of T cell responses to AZD1222 COVID-19 vaccine. Generated by immunoSEQ multiplex PCR, the TCRdb table keeps only in-frame clones and is missing some. This sample carries 150,000 to 180,000 clones, over 85% of them seen once, and the ten largest clones take approximately 20%. The material sequenced was peripheral blood, taken on day 0 of AZD1222 vaccination. The receptors were gathered from an adult in good health.

V gene TRBV7-6 combines with J gene TRBJ1-1; the D is unclear. V was clipped by 1 base and J by 3 bases, with 6 bases between them. The CDR3 consists of 13 residues. Germline V gene data show CDR1 as SGHVS and CDR2 as FNYEAQ. CDR3 coding DNA: TGTGCCAGCAGCTTAGGTCAACACACTGAAGCTTTCTTT. Translating it yields CASSLGQHTEAFF. Full variable domain (outside the CDR3, taken from reference TRBV7-6 and TRBJ1-1): GAGVSQSPRYKVTKRGQDVALRCDPISGHVSLYWYRQALGQGPEFLTYFNYEAQQDKSGLPNDRFSAERPEGSISTLTIQRTEQRDSAMYRCASSLGQHTEAFFGQGTRLTVV.

The chain joins TRBV29-1 to TRBJ2-3, with D perhaps given as TRBD1 or TRBD2 (5 bases each). This CDR3 is built from 15 residues. The germline V gene has CDR1 SQVTM and CDR2 ANQGSEA. The germline V and J ends were trimmed by 3 bases and 3 bases, with 16 bases remaining between them. The CDR3 region is CSVDGGRLRTDTQYF. Here the CDR3 DNA reads TGCAGCGTTGATGGGGGTAGACTTCGGACAGATACGCAGTATTTT.

The rearrangement joins TRBV19 to TRBJ1-6; D is undetermined. In germline, CDR1 is LNHDA, CDR2 SQIVND (reference sequence). Trimming left V 3 bases short and J 0 bases short, with 12 bases between. The CDR3 spans 17 residues. The CDR3 spells CASSIWADGSYNSPLHF. The CDR3, as DNA: TGTGCCAGTAGTATTTGGGCTGACGGCTCCTATAATTCACCCCTCCACTTT.

This clone was found once. This rearrangement joins TRBV28 to TRBJ2-2; 10 bases align to TRBD2. This CDR3 contains 16 residues. Germline CDR1 reads MDHEN; CDR2 reads SYDVKM. J was trimmed by 4 bases and V by 5 bases; bases with no gene match: 7. CDR3 in amino acids: CASSTAGGFGTGELFF. In DNA, the CDR3 is TGTGCCAGCAGTACAGCGGGGGGGTTCGGCACCGGGGAGCTGTTTTTT.

The chain employs TRBV7-3 and TRBJ2-3; 11 bases are shared with TRBD2. The CDR3 loop spans 16 amino acids. Germline loops: CDR1 SGHTA, CDR2 FQGTGA. V lost 2 bases, J lost 1 base, and 2 bases stayed unmatched. In DNA form, the CDR3 reads TGTGCCAGCAGCTTACTAGCGGGGGGCCGCACAGATACGCAGTATTTT. It specifies CASSLLAGGRTDTQYF. The whole variable domain, filled in from reference TRBV7-3 and TRBJ2-3, reads GAGVSQTPSNKVTEKGKYVELRCDPISGHTALYWYRQSLGQGPEFLIYFQGTGAADDSGLPNDRFFAVRPEGSVSTLKIQRTERGDSAVYLCASSLLAGGRTDTQYFGPGTRLTVL.

The chain carries TRBV5-1 and TRBJ1-4; 7 positions agree with TRBD1. CDR3 length: 16 residues. Germline CDR1 is SGHRS and CDR2 is YFSETQ. The ends lost 3 bases at V and 10 bases at J; junction bases unmatched: 15. The CDR3 DNA is TGCGCCAGCAGCTCAGGAGACAGGGAGAAGAGAGGAAAACTGTTTTTT. Translation gives CASSSGDREKRGKLFF.

This rearrangement joins TRBV7-9 to TRBJ1-2; D unclear. The germline V gene has CDR1 SEHNR and CDR2 FQNEAQ (reference sequence). Between the trimmed V and J ends, which lost 5 bases and 3 bases, there was a span of 19 bases. The CDR3 contains 16 residues. CDR3 coding DNA: TGTGCCAGCAGCCTAGAGACACCTCCGAGGGACTATGGCTACACCTTC. As protein: CASSLETPPRDYGYTF. Based on the CDR3 plus reference TRBV7-9 and TRBJ1-2, the full variable domain is DTGVSQNPRHKITKRGQNVTFRCDPISEHNRLYWYRQTLGQGPEFLTYFQNEAQLEKSRLLSDRFSAERPKGSFSTLEIQRTEQGDSAMYLCASSLETPPRDYGYTFGSGTRLTVV.

J is TRBJ1-1 and V is TRBV11-2, with D possibly being TRBD1 (6 bases). This CDR3 has 14 amino acids. Germline lookup yields CDR1 SGHAT and CDR2 FQNNGV. Trimming left V 1 base short and J 4 bases short, with 10 bases between. For the CDR3, the DNA is TGTGCCAGCAGCTTAGGGGGGCGAGTCACTGAAGCTTTCTTT. Protein: CASSLGGRVTEAFF.

This rearrangement joins TRBV10-2 to TRBJ1-2, with 7 bases fitting TRBD1. Germline V gene sequence: CDR1 WSHSY, CDR2 SAAADI. The CDR3 is made up of 11 amino acids. With V trimmed by 7 bases and J by 7 bases, 3 bases remained unmatched. The CDR3 spells CASTTGFGYTF. CDR3 nucleotide sequence: TGCGCCAGCACGACAGGGTTTGGCTACACCTTC.

Only one count was recorded for this clone. The chain recombines TRBV3-1 (or the pseudogene TRBV3-2) with TRBJ2-1, with 11 bases fitting TRBD2. The CDR3 has 17 residues. V gave up 8 bases and J gave up 2 bases; unmatched junction bases: 11. Germline V CDR1 and CDR2: LGHDT, YNNKEL (reference sequence). The CDR3 protein is CASGLTSGSFPYNEQFF. In DNA, the CDR3 is TGTGCCAGCGGGCTTACTAGCGGGAGCTTCCCCTACAATGAGCAGTTCTTC.

This clone was found once. V and J are TRBV7-8 and TRBJ1-2; D call uncertain. Germline loops: CDR1 SGHVS, CDR2 FQNEAQ. The CDR3 has 14 amino acids. Deletions cut 1 base from V and 8 bases from J, with 14 bases between. This CDR3 is CASSLEAGPSGYTF. DNA of the CDR3: TGTGCCAGCAGCTTAGAAGCCGGTCCCAGCGGCTACACCTTC.

The genes are TRBV12-3 or TRBV12-4 and TRBJ2-3, with D uncertain. The CDR3 is made up of 12 amino acids. V was pared by 6 bases and J by 4 bases, with 8 bases between. CDR3 bases: TGTGCCAGCAGCCCCACCCCAGATACGCAGTATTTT. Amino acid sequence: CASSPTPDTQYF.

V gene TRBV18 combines with J gene TRBJ1-1; D remains unclear. V lost 3 bases to trimming and J lost 3 bases, with 11 bases between them. Germline V gene sequence: CDR1 KGHSH, CDR2 LQKENI. The CDR3 runs 14 residues. The CDR3 DNA is TGTGCCAGCTCACCGATTCGCGGGGACACTGAAGCTTTCTTT. This sequence encodes CASSPIRGDTEAFF.

This chain connects TRBV28 to TRBJ1-4; no clear D gene. Germline V gives CDR1 MDHEN, CDR2 SYDVKM. V was clipped by 3 bases and J by 7 bases, with 6 bases between them. The CDR3 totals 12 residues. CDR3 coding DNA: TGTGCCAGCAGTTTGAACTCTGAAAAACTGTTTTTT. Encoded protein: CASSLNSEKLFF. Filled out from reference TRBV28 and TRBJ1-4, the complete variable domain reads DVKVTQSSRYLVKRTGEKVFLECVQDMDHENMFWYRQDPGLGLRLIYFSYDVKMKEKGDIPEGYSVSREKKERFSLILESASTNQTSMYLCASSLNSEKLFFGSGTQLSVL.

This rearrangement joins TRBV5-1 to TRBJ1-5, with a weak D call TRBD1 (6 bases). Deletions cut 0 bases from V and 4 bases from J, with 11 bases between. The CDR3 is made up of 15 amino acids. Germline CDR1 is SGHRS and CDR2 is YFSETQ. CDR3 sequence (DNA): TGCGCCAGCAGCTTGGCGGGGGCGGGGAATCAGCCCCAGCATTTT. Translating gives CASSLAGAGNQPQHF.

This chain joins TRBV3-1 (or the pseudogene TRBV3-2) and TRBJ2-5; 10 bases are a match to TRBD2. In germline, CDR1 is LGHDT, CDR2 YNNKEL (reference sequence). The CDR3 has 15 residues. V lost 2 bases and J lost 7; bases outside the gene matches: 7. The CDR3 loop reads CASSQLAGAHGTQYF. For the CDR3, the DNA is TGTGCCAGCAGCCAACTAGCGGGGGCCCACGGGACCCAGTACTTC.

This clone was seen only a few times. The V call is TRBV7-9, the J call TRBJ1-2; 11 bases fit TRBD1. Germline-derived CDR1 and CDR2 are SEHNR and FQNEAQ (reference sequence). Trimming cost V 4 bases and J 1 base; bases outside gene matches: 2. CDR3 length: 15 residues. CDR3 in amino acids: CASSSGTGGNYGYTF. CDR3 bases: TGTGCCAGCAGCTCCGGGACAGGGGGTAACTATGGCTACACCTTC.

This chain links TRBV6-6 with TRBJ2-3; D is perhaps TRBD2 (5 bases). CDR3 size: 11 residues. Germline V gene lookup returns CDR1 MNHNY and CDR2 SVGAGI (reference sequence). V lost 8 bases and J lost 5, with 8 bases in between. The chain's CDR3 is CASQSGDTQYF. As DNA, the CDR3 is TGTGCCAGCCAAAGCGGAGATACGCAGTATTTT.

The V call is TRBV30, the J call TRBJ1-1; D is unclear. This CDR3 has 11 residues. Deletions cut 3 bases from V and 9 bases from J, with 11 bases between. Germline assignment: CDR1 GTSNPN and CDR2 SVGIG (reference sequence). CDR3 protein: CAWSWTEQAFF. CDR3 DNA: TGTGCCTGGAGCTGGACCGAACAAGCTTTCTTT. Drawing the rest from reference TRBV30 and TRBJ1-1, the complete variable domain is SQTIHQWPATLVQPVGSPLSLECTVEGTSNPNLYWYRQAAGRGLQLLFYSVGIGQISSEVPQNLSASRPQDRQFILSSKKLLLSDSGFYLCAWSWTEQAFFGQGTRLTVV.

The rearrangement joins TRBV7-6 to TRBJ1-4, with 7 bases matching TRBD1. V trimming: 3 bases; J trimming: 7 bases; junction bases outside the gene matches: 8. Germline CDR1 is SGHVS and CDR2 is FNYEAQ. The CDR3 consists of 15 residues. The CDR3 DNA reads as TGTGCCAGCAGCTTGCCGGGACAGTCCACTGAAAAACTGTTTTTT. Translation gives CASSLPGQSTEKLFF.

The chain employs TRBV5-1 and TRBJ2-1, with 11 bases matching TRBD2. J lost 10 bases, V lost 0 bases, and 3 bases had no gene match. Germline values: CDR1 SGHRS, CDR2 YFSETQ. This CDR3 comprises 14 residues. CDR3 sequence (DNA): TGCGCCAGCAGCTTGGCGATAGCGGGAGGGGAGCAGTTCTTC. As protein: CASSLAIAGGEQFF.

This sequence joins TRBV7-3 and TRBJ2-3; TRBD1 matches at 7 bases. The trim removed 5 bases at V and 3 bases at J, leaving 14 bases unmatched. Germline V gene sequence: CDR1 SGHTA, CDR2 FQGTGA. The CDR3 is 17 residues long. CDR3 amino acids: CASSLARQGVRTDTQYF. For the CDR3, the DNA is TGTGCCAGCAGCCTTGCCCGACAGGGAGTGAGGACAGATACGCAGTATTTT.

This chain links TRBV2 with TRBJ1-3; D perhaps matches TRBD1 (5 bases). V lost 3 bases and J lost 7, with 16 bases in between. CDR1 and CDR2 from the germline V gene are SNHLY and FYNNEI. The CDR3 spans 15 residues. In DNA, the CDR3 is TGTGCCAGCAGTGAGTACGGGGGACCGCTGAACACCATATATTTT. Its translation: CASSEYGGPLNTIYF.

This clone was seen a few times. The chain joins TRBV6-5 to TRBJ1-1; TRBD1 matches at 7 bases. There are 13 residues in the CDR3. V shed 3 bases and J 8 bases; nucleotides not matched to a gene: 6. Germline-derived CDR1 and CDR2 are MNHEY and SVGAGI. CDR3 DNA: TGTGCCAGCAGTTATAGCCTCAGGGGGGAAGCTTTCTTT. Translated, it gives CASSYSLRGEAFF.

The rearrangement uses TRBV10-3 and TRBJ1-2; D gene ambiguous. The CDR3 length is 12 residues. Germline-derived CDR1 and CDR2 are ENHRY and SYGVKD. V was shortened by 7 bases and J by 3 bases, with 9 bases between the two germline ends. The CDR3 spells CAITVGDYGYTF. As DNA, the CDR3 is TGTGCCATCACGGTTGGGGACTATGGCTACACCTTC.

This sequence joins TRBV3-1 (or the pseudogene TRBV3-2) and TRBJ1-2; a weak D match, TRBD1 (5 bases). Per germline, CDR1 LGHDT and CDR2 YNNKEL (reference sequence). V dropped 3 bases and J dropped 8 bases, with 16 bases sitting between them. This CDR3 comprises 14 residues. The CDR3 spells CASSQGLLGEGYTF. The DNA of the CDR3 is TGTGCCAGCAGCCAGGGACTTCTAGGGGAAGGCTACACCTTC.

The chain employs TRBV6-5 and TRBJ2-5; the match to TRBD2 covers 7 bases. J gave up 2 bases and V 7 bases, and 7 bases lay outside the gene matches. Germline values: CDR1 MNHEY, CDR2 SVGAGI. The CDR3 is 14 amino acids. CDR3 amino acids: CASISSGLQETQYF. The DNA of the CDR3 is TGTGCCAGCATATCTAGCGGACTACAAGAGACCCAGTACTTC.

The V call is TRBV5-5, the J call TRBJ1-5, with D unresolved. Trimming pared 4 bases from V and 5 bases from J, leaving 10 bases between. The germline V gene has CDR1 SGHKS and CDR2 YYEKEE (reference sequence). The CDR3 spans 13 residues. The CDR3: CASSPQPHQPQHF. CDR3 nucleotide sequence: TGTGCCAGCAGCCCCCAACCTCATCAGCCCCAGCATTTT.